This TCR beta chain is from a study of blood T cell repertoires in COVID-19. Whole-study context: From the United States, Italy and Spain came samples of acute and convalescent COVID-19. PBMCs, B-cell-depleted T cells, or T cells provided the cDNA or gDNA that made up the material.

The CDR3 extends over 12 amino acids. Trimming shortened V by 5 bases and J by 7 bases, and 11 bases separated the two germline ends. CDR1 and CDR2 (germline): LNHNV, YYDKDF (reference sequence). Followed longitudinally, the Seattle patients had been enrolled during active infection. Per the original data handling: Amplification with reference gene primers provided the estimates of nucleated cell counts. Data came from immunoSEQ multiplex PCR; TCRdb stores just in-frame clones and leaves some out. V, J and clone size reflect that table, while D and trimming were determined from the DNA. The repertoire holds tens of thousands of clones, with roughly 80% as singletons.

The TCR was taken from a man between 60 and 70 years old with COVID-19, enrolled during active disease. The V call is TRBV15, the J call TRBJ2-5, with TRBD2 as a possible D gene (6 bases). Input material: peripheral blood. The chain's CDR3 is CATSPWRGTQYF. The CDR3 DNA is TGTGCCACCAGCCCTTGGCGGGGGACCCAGTACTTC. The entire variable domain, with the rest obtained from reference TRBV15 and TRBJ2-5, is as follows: DAMVIQNPRYQVTQFGKPVTLSCSQTLNHNVMYWYQQKSSQAPKLLFHYYDKDFNNEADTPDNFQSRRPNTSFCFLDIRSPGLGDTAMYLCATSPWRGTQYFGPGTRLLVL.